This T cell receptor beta chain was retrieved from a study of cytomegalovirus exposure and HLA in healthy donors. Overall study: Findings of an earlier analysis included about 120 million unique TCR beta sequences from roughly 190 million T cells. HLA-typed donors were the source of about 85 million unique TCRs, which an early data release held.

Germline V gives CDR1 ENHRY, CDR2 SYGVKD. The CDR3 extends over 13 amino acids. With 7 bases removed from V and 6 bases from J, the gap between germline ends came to 13 bases. The study ran its PCR with 60 Vbeta and 13 Jbeta primers. Here immunoSEQ multiplex PCR was the method, and the copy in TCRdb shows in-frame clones only, minus some. The listing contains about 160,000 clones. Source material: PBMCs. The TCR was taken from a man aged 25-45 years in good health and CMV-seronegative. V and J are TRBV10-3 and TRBJ1-5; tentative D call: TRBD1 (6 bases). CDR3 region: CAITPGERQPQHF. CDR3 sequence (DNA): TGTGCCATCACTCCAGGGGAACGTCAGCCCCAGCATTTT.